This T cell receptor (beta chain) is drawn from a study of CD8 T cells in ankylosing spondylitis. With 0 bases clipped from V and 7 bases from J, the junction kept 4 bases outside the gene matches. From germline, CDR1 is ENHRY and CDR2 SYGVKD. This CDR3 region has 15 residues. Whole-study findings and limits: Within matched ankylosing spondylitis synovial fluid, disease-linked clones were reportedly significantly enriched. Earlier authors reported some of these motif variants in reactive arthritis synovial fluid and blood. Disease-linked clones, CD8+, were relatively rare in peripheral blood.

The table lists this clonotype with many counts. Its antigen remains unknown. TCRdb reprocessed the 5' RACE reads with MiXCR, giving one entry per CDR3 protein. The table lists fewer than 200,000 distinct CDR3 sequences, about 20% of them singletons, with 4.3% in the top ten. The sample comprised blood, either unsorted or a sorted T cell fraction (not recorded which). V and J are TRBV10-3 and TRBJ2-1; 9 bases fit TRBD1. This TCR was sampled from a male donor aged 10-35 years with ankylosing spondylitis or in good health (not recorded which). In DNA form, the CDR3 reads TGTGCCATCAGTGAGTCTACAGGGGGCCTAAATGAGCAGTTCTTC. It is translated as CAISESTGGLNEQFF.